This paragraph reports one T cell receptor beta chain. The clone's antigen remains unknown. Per-base qualities were not stored, and no clone one base away is much larger. TCRdb lists the instrument as Illumina HiSeq 1500. TCRdb applied fastp at Q25 and MiXCR to the public reads, then kept only in-frame beta chains. Records with the same CDR3 protein are collapsed into one entry carrying the most frequent genes and DNA. This sample gives around 310,000 distinct CDR3 sequences in total; 17% of them show up just once. The leading ten clones occupy around 12% of the sample. The data originate from a study of T cell repertoires in cytomegalovirus infection (dated by TCRdb to 2018 to 2020). In terms of the full investigation: Because public TCR beta signatures pointed to carriage of CMV infection together with the matching HLA type, the HLA type of each donor mattered for the analysis.

V is reduced by 5 bases and J by 3 bases, leaving a spacing of 14 bases between them. From the cysteine up to the phenylalanine, the CDR3 has a length of 15 residues. Just the 45-base CDR3 DNA is kept, in frame starting at base 1. The germline V gene provides CDR1 LGHNT and CDR2 FRNRAP. General findings and caveats noted by the study authors: In the ex vivo response, HLA-C-restricted CMV-specific TCR beta clonotypes were dominant, and in two of eight donors the single most frequent clonotype came from this HLA-C-restricted group. Carriers of CMV infection plus the relevant HLA type were discriminated by the cumulative frequency of public TCR beta family members in the study cohort and in an independent roughly 380-donor cohort.

Here the chain combines TRBV12-5 and TRBJ1-5, with TRBD1 as a weak D call on 5 bases. The TCR was taken from a human donor in good health (CMV status not recorded). Some clones in this sample may be carry-over from other donors' samples. The specimen was PBMCs. The nucleotides read TGTGCTAGTGGTCTGAATGGGGGAAACAATCAGCCCCAGCATTTT. Translated, it reads CASGLNGGNNQPQHF.